A single sample is the source of the 30 T cell receptor beta chains below, sequenced in a study of human T cells and chemical hapten exposure. Time point noted: pre-sensitization, week 0. Stated treatment: therapeutic diphenylcyclopropenone sensitization with weekly scalp DPC. Using its own MiXCR run on the RACE reads, TCRdb lists one record per CDR3 protein. The table shows more than 300,000 distinct CDR3 sequences, with approximately 5.1% occurring only once. This sample comprised whole blood, obtained in connection with sensitization to the hapten diphenylcyclopropenone (DPC). Receptors were obtained from a woman in her forties or fifties with alopecia areata. Some clones in this sample may be carry-over from other donors' samples.

The chain combines TRBV20-1 with TRBJ1-2; the match to TRBD1 covers 8 bases. The germline CDR1 and CDR2 sequences are DFQATT and SNEGSKA (reference sequence). The CDR3 is 15 residues long. V shed 2 bases and J 1 base; nucleotides not matched to a gene: 6. This CDR3 is CSARRQGAGNYGYTF. The CDR3 DNA reads TGCAGTGCTAGAAGGCAGGGGGCAGGTAACTATGGCTACACCTTC.

V is TRBV29-1 and J is TRBJ2-7, with D possibly matching TRBD1 (5 bases). CDR1 and CDR2 (germline): SQVTM, ANQGSEA. The V end lost 7 bases, the J end lost 2 bases, and 12 bases lay between the germline ends. This CDR3 is 12 amino acids long. The CDR3 is CSGDSPTYEQYF. DNA for the CDR3: TGCAGCGGAGACAGTCCAACCTACGAGCAGTACTTC.

The sample holds many counts of this clonotype. This sequence joins TRBV7-6 and TRBJ1-3; no clear D. Between the trimmed V and J ends, which lost 5 bases and 0 bases, there was a span of 17 bases. CDR1 is SGHVS, CDR2 FNYEAQ, per germline. This CDR3 has 17 residues. The CDR3 region has the DNA TGTGCCAGCAGCCTAGGGCCTTCAAAGAACTCTGGAAACACCATATATTTT. The encoded protein is CASSLGPSKNSGNTIYF. Based on the CDR3 plus reference TRBV7-6 and TRBJ1-3, the full variable domain is GAGVSQSPRYKVTKRGQDVALRCDPISGHVSLYWYRQALGQGPEFLTYFNYEAQQDKSGLPNDRFSAERPEGSISTLTIQRTEQRDSAMYRCASSLGPSKNSGNTIYFGEGSWLTVV.

In its sample, this clonotype was seen a few times. This sequence joins TRBV20-1 and TRBJ2-2, with 8 bases matching TRBD1. CDR1 DFQATT and CDR2 SNEGSKA come from the germline V gene (reference sequence). The CDR3 is 15 residues long. The ends lost 1 base at V and 7 bases at J; junction bases unmatched: 8. CDR3 DNA sequence: TGCAGTGCTAGAGGTCTTCAGGGGGCGGGCGGGGAGCTGTTTTTT. Translating it yields CSARGLQGAGGELFF.

V and J are TRBV13 and TRBJ1-4, with a tentative D call TRBD1 (5 bases). The CDR3 has 14 residues. CDR1 and CDR2 (germline): PRHDT, FYEKMQ (reference sequence). The V end lost 3 bases, the J end lost 6 bases, and 11 bases lay between the germline ends. As DNA, the CDR3 is TGTGCCAGCAGCTTCCGGGGGGTCTATGAAAAACTGTTTTTT. Translated, it gives CASSFRGVYEKLFF. Supplemented by reference TRBV13 and TRBJ1-4, the full variable domain reads AAGVIQSPRHLIKEKRETATLKCYPIPRHDTVYWYQQGPGQDPQFLISFYEKMQSDKGSIPDRFSAQQFSDYHSELNMSSLELGDSALYFCASSFRGVYEKLFFGSGTQLSVL.

This chain uses TRBV5-1 with TRBJ2-1; 9 positions agree with TRBD2. V gave up 4 bases and J gave up 4 bases; unmatched junction bases: 6. Germline loops: CDR1 SGHRS, CDR2 YFSETQ. There are 15 residues in the CDR3. The CDR3 DNA reads as TGCGCCAGCAGCGAATACCTAGCGGGGTACAATGAGCAGTTCTTC. Translated: CASSEYLAGYNEQFF.

This clonotype was seen repeatedly, ten times or more. The chain joins TRBV7-2 to TRBJ2-1; D is perhaps TRBD2 (6 bases). V dropped 5 bases and J dropped 4 bases, with 24 bases sitting between them. Germline CDR1 SGHTA, CDR2 FQGNSA. The CDR3 is 18 residues long. In DNA, the CDR3 is TGTGCCAGCAGCCGGAAGGTGGAGGGGCAGATGGGTTACAATGAGCAGTTCTTC. Translated, it gives CASSRKVEGQMGYNEQFF.

The genes are TRBV5-1 and TRBJ2-3; tentatively, D is TRBD1 or TRBD2 (6 bases each). There are 14 residues in the CDR3. Trimming took 5 bases from V and 4 from J, leaving 14 bases between them. Germline CDR1 reads SGHRS; CDR2 reads YFSETQ. The DNA of the CDR3 is TGCGCCAGCAGACTCGTCGGGGGCCCAGATACGCAGTATTTT. Translation gives CASRLVGGPDTQYF.

Ten or more counts support this clonotype. This sequence joins TRBV4-2 and TRBJ1-2, with D unresolved. The ends were cut back, 0 bases at V and 3 bases at J, with 11 bases in the middle. In germline, CDR1 is LGHNA, CDR2 YNFKEQ. This CDR3 is built from 15 residues. The CDR3 nucleotides are TGTGCCAGCAGCCAAGATAACGGCGCCTACTATGGCTACACCTTC. This gives the protein CASSQDNGAYYGYTF.

The genes are TRBV12-3 or TRBV12-4 and TRBJ2-3; maybe TRBD2 (5 bases). The V end was cut by 5 bases, the J end by 9 bases, with 21 bases between. The CDR3 covers 15 residues. CDR3 DNA sequence: TGTGCCAGCAGTGAGACTTGCGGAGCGGCAATCACGCAGTATTTT. Translating it yields CASSETCGAAITQYF.

On this clonotype: Germline is not matched at one junction end, which may reflect a read error. The chain couples TRBV27 to TRBJ1-1; no clear D gene. The germline V gene encodes CDR1 MNHEY and CDR2 SMNVEV (reference sequence). This CDR3 contains 12 residues. The CDR3 nucleotides read TGTGCCACCAGTCGGGGGAACACTGAAGCTTTCTTT. This translates into CATSRGNTEAFF.

In this sample, this clonotype turned up a few times. The V call is TRBV6-1, the J call TRBJ1-2; 7 bases are a match to TRBD1. Germline CDR1 and CDR2: MNHNS and SASEGT. V trimming: 3 bases; J trimming: 4 bases; junction bases outside the gene matches: 2. This CDR3 has 13 residues. As DNA, the CDR3 is TGTGCCAGCAGTGAGGGGGACAGCTATGGCTACACCTTC. Translation: CASSEGDSYGYTF.

This clonotype was counted ten times or more. The gene calls are TRBV5-6 and TRBJ2-7; TRBD1 matches at 10 bases. The CDR3 runs to 16 residues. Germline V gene sequence: CDR1 SGHDT, CDR2 YYEEEE. Germline trimming cut 4 bases from V and 1 base from J; bases unmatched to any gene: 8. Written as DNA, the CDR3 is TGTGCCAGCAGCAACTACGGACAGGGGGGGTCCTACGAGCAGTACTTC. It translates to CASSNYGQGGSYEQYF.

This rearrangement joins TRBV30 to TRBJ2-1, with D perhaps TRBD2 (5 bases). Trimming removed 2 bases at V and 8 bases at J, with 10 bases between. The CDR3 totals 12 residues. CDR1 is GTSNPN, CDR2 SVGIG, per germline (reference sequence). CDR3 in DNA: TGTGCCTGGAGTAGAGGGAACTATGAGCAGTTCTTC. Protein product: CAWSRGNYEQFF.

This clonotype was counted ten times or more. This chain connects TRBV20-1 to TRBJ2-3; D is undetermined. Germline V gives CDR1 DFQATT, CDR2 SNEGSKA (reference sequence). This CDR3 is 11 amino acids long. Trimming pared 0 bases from V and 8 bases from J, leaving 6 bases between. This CDR3 is CSAREQSTQYF. CDR3 sequence (DNA): TGCAGTGCTAGAGAACAATCTACGCAGTATTTT.

The chain carries TRBV6-1 and TRBJ2-7; D ambiguous. This CDR3 contains 13 residues. CDR1 is MNHNS and CDR2 is SASEGT in the germline V gene. Trimming shortened V by 5 bases and J by 3 bases, and 11 bases separated the two germline ends. This CDR3 is CASSPKPHYEQYF. The CDR3 DNA follows: TGTGCCAGCAGTCCGAAGCCTCACTACGAGCAGTACTTC.

This clonotype was picked up many times. V gene TRBV5-1 combines with J gene TRBJ2-3, with D uncertain. Germline CDR1 reads SGHRS; CDR2 reads YFSETQ. The germline V and J ends were trimmed by 1 base and 2 bases, with 8 bases remaining between them. This CDR3 spans 14 amino acids. The CDR3 DNA sequence: TGCGCCAGCAGCTTGAGGTCGGCCACAGATACGCAGTATTTT. Translation gives CASSLRSATDTQYF.

The V gene is TRBV6-5, the J gene TRBJ2-5; D ambiguous. The CDR3 sequence is 12 residues long. Germline values: CDR1 MNHEY, CDR2 SVGAGI. V was pared by 10 bases and J by 1 base, with 10 bases between. CDR3 in amino acids: CATQAVQETQYF. The CDR3 DNA reads as TGTGCCACCCAGGCGGTCCAAGAGACCCAGTACTTC.

V and J are TRBV29-1 and TRBJ1-1; D is unresolved. V was clipped by 6 bases and J by 4 bases, with 12 bases between them. Germline V gene lookup returns CDR1 SQVTM and CDR2 ANQGSEA. This CDR3 has 12 amino acids. The CDR3 loop reads CSVGRGGTEAFF. In DNA form, the CDR3 reads TGCAGCGTGGGCCGAGGTGGCACTGAAGCTTTCTTT. Filled out from reference TRBV29-1 and TRBJ1-1, the complete variable domain reads SAVISQKPSRDICQRGTSLTIQCQVDSQVTMMFWYRQQPGQSLTLIATANQGSEATYESGFVIDKFPISRPNLTFSTLTVSNMSPEDSSIYLCSVGRGGTEAFFGQGTRLTVV.

A few counts support this clonotype. V gene TRBV7-2 combines with J gene TRBJ1-5, with D perhaps matching TRBD1 (5 bases). The ends were cut back, 4 bases at V and 6 bases at J, with 16 bases in the middle. The CDR3 contains 15 residues. The germline V gene encodes CDR1 SGHTA and CDR2 FQGNSA. The CDR3 protein is CASSSSGTVGQPQHF. In DNA, the CDR3 is TGTGCCAGCAGCTCCTCCGGGACCGTGGGTCAGCCCCAGCATTTT.

As DNA, the CDR3 is TGTGCCAGCAGTTTAGTGGCAGTCCAGGTCTATGGCTACACCTTC. Amino acid sequence: CASSLVAVQVYGYTF. V is TRBV28 and J is TRBJ1-2; no reliable D call. V was pared by 2 bases and J by 4 bases, with 14 bases between. Per the germline V gene, CDR1 is MDHEN and CDR2 is SYDVKM. The CDR3 contains 15 residues.

The rearrangement joins TRBV7-2 to TRBJ1-1; D ambiguous. The V end lost 2 bases, the J end lost 5 bases, and 15 bases lay between the germline ends. Germline V gene lookup returns CDR1 SGHTA and CDR2 FQGNSA. The CDR3 is 15 residues long. The CDR3 spells CASSLIRGLDTEAFF. CDR3 sequence (DNA): TGTGCCAGCAGCTTAATCCGGGGTTTGGATACTGAAGCTTTCTTT.

This clonotype showed up many times. V usage is TRBV25-1 and J usage is TRBJ1-1; D is unresolved. The CDR3 covers 15 residues. The germline gives CDR1 MGHDK, CDR2 SYGVNS. V was clipped by 7 bases and J by 1 base, with 16 bases between them. The CDR3 region is CASTPGNSRNTEAFF. As DNA, the CDR3 is TGTGCCAGCACCCCTGGGAATTCCAGGAACACTGAAGCTTTCTTT.

This clonotype was detected ten times or more. The chain links TRBV18 to TRBJ2-7; 11 positions agree with TRBD1. The CDR3 has 15 amino acids. V shed 1 base, J shed 5 bases, and the junction held 4 bases outside the gene matches. Germline-derived CDR1 and CDR2 are KGHSH and LQKENI. CDR3 region: CASSPRTGGMDEQYF. CDR3 nucleotide sequence: TGTGCCAGCTCACCACGGACAGGGGGCATGGACGAGCAGTACTTC.

This clonotype was counted a few times. This chain joins TRBV11-3 and TRBJ1-1; D uncertain. CDR1 is SGHNT, CDR2 YENEEA, per germline. CDR3 length: 14 residues. The V end was cut by 1 base, the J end by 1 base, with 7 bases between. This CDR3 reads CASSLVRENTEAFF. The CDR3 region has the DNA TGTGCCAGCAGCTTAGTTAGGGAGAACACTGAAGCTTTCTTT.

The rearrangement links TRBV15 to TRBJ2-7; a weak D match, TRBD1 (5 bases). Germline CDR1 and CDR2: LNHNV and YYDKDF (reference sequence). CDR3 size: 14 residues. Trimming left V 0 bases short and J 5 bases short, with 11 bases between. The chain's CDR3 is CATSRDPGIDEQYF. The CDR3 DNA reads TGTGCCACCAGCAGAGATCCAGGGATCGACGAGCAGTACTTC.

Ten or more counts support this clonotype. The rearrangement joins TRBV6-6 to TRBJ2-3; D remains unclear. This CDR3 has 13 residues. The V and J ends lost 6 bases and 10 bases respectively, with 17 bases between them. Looked up from germline, CDR1 is MNHNY and CDR2 is SVGAGI (reference sequence). The CDR3 protein is CASSPRPDVAQYF. For the CDR3, the DNA is TGTGCCAGCAGCCCTAGACCGGACGTCGCGCAGTATTTT.

This clonotype was observed at least ten times. V and J are TRBV7-2 and TRBJ2-3; 8 bases map to TRBD1. J gave up 2 bases and V 5 bases, and 6 bases lay outside the gene matches. Germline loops: CDR1 SGHTA, CDR2 FQGNSA. This CDR3 region has 15 residues. The CDR3 is CASSPRTGTTDTQYF. CDR3 in DNA: TGTGCCAGCAGCCCACGGACAGGGACCACAGATACGCAGTATTTT.

This clonotype was detected many times. The V and J genes are TRBV2 and TRBJ2-7; D gene unclear. The CDR3 has 11 amino acids. V lost 4 bases and J lost 12, with 13 bases in between. CDR1 is SNHLY and CDR2 is FYNNEI in the germline V gene. The chain's CDR3 is CASSGRNLGYF. As DNA, the CDR3 is TGTGCCAGCAGTGGAAGAAATTTGGGGTACTTC. Complete variable domain (other parts from reference TRBV2 and TRBJ2-7): EPEVTQTPSHQVTQMGQEVILRCVPISNHLYFYWYRQILGQKVEFLVSFYNNEISEKSEIFDDQFSVERPDGSNFTLKIRSTKLEDSAMYFCASSGRNLGYFGPGTRLTVT.

This clonotype was found a few times. The J gene is TRBJ2-3, the V gene TRBV29-1; 8 positions match TRBD2. The CDR3 is made up of 13 amino acids. The V gene's germline CDR1 is SQVTM and CDR2 ANQGSEA. J lost 5 bases, V lost 4 bases, and 5 bases had no gene match. The CDR3 DNA reads as TGCAGCGTTGCCAGCGGGAGAGTAGATACGCAGTATTTT. This encodes CSVASGRVDTQYF.